The source of this T cell receptor beta chain is a study of shared clonotypes between healthy human individuals. Study as a whole: The study enrolled a couple of women and a few men aged 18 to 49. Study results and caveats: Among four donors, roughly 5% of naive CD4 clonotypes were found in common. Estimated richness was generally greater in naive than memory subsets.

Concerning this clone itself: Its target is not known.

CDR3 length equals 15 residues. From germline, CDR1 is LNHDA and CDR2 SQIVND (reference sequence). The junction had 6 bases not matched to a gene; V was cut back by 3 bases and J by 7 bases. Profiling relied on immunoSEQ multiplex PCR, and the TCRdb table lists in-frame clones only, not all of them. This sample has hundreds of thousands of clones, with around 72% found just once. This clonotype originated in a woman younger than 45 in good health. The sequencing sample was made of memory CD4+ T cells sorted from blood. As for subset: CD45RA-negative fraction. This chain joins TRBV19 and TRBJ2-4; 10 nucleotides match TRBD1. CDR3 region: CASSMGTGARNIQYF. In DNA form, the CDR3 reads TGTGCCAGTAGTATGGGGACAGGGGCGAGGAACATTCAGTACTTC.